The 27 T cell receptor beta chains listed next were all sequenced from one sample in a study of identical twins. TCRdb re-derived calls from the 5' RACE reads in MiXCR, one entry per CDR3 protein. The top ten clones hold under 0.35% of a sample with 1.5 million to 2 million distinct CDR3 sequences, around 29% of them seen once. The sample comprised cord blood. These receptors came from a newborn girl in good health.

This clonotype came up a few times. V usage is TRBV28 and J usage is TRBJ1-4; a possible D gene is TRBD1 (6 bases). V was clipped by 2 bases and J by 8 bases, with 9 bases between them. Germline CDR1 MDHEN, CDR2 SYDVKM. The CDR3 covers 13 residues. In DNA form, the CDR3 reads TGTGCCAGCAGTTTAGGACAGCGCGAAAAACTGTTTTTT. This translates into CASSLGQREKLFF.

This chain uses TRBV27 with TRBJ1-6; tentative D call: TRBD1 (6 bases). The germline V gene encodes CDR1 MNHEY and CDR2 SMNVEV (reference sequence). With 5 bases removed from V and 9 bases from J, the gap between germline ends came to 11 bases. The CDR3 is made up of 13 amino acids. The CDR3 region has the DNA TGTGCCAGCAGTGCGTTACAGGGTTCACCCCTCCACTTT. Protein sequence: CASSALQGSPLHF.

The rearrangement joins TRBV5-1 to TRBJ2-3; D is uncertain. Trimming took 2 bases from V and 0 from J, leaving 10 bases between them. The CDR3 spans 15 residues. Germline assignment: CDR1 SGHRS and CDR2 YFSETQ. CDR3 amino acids: CASSFFKVSTDTQYF. CDR3 sequence (DNA): TGCGCCAGCAGCTTCTTTAAAGTTAGCACAGATACGCAGTATTTT.

V usage is TRBV19 and J usage is TRBJ2-7; perhaps D is TRBD1 or TRBD2 (5 bases each). V was clipped by 3 bases and J by 6 bases, with 6 bases between them. Germline CDR1 LNHDA, CDR2 SQIVND (reference sequence). The CDR3 is 11 amino acids. The CDR3 loop is CASSMGVEQYF. The DNA for the CDR3 is TGTGCCAGTAGTATGGGGGTCGAGCAGTACTTC.

This clonotype showed up just a few times. The V and J genes are TRBV6-1 and TRBJ1-1; the D is unclear. Trimming shortened V by 4 bases and J by 3 bases, and 9 bases separated the two germline ends. This CDR3 comprises 13 residues. The germline gives CDR1 MNHNS, CDR2 SASEGT. The CDR3, as DNA: TGTGCCAGCAGTGCTAAAGGAGACACTGAAGCTTTCTTT. It encodes CASSAKGDTEAFF.

The chain combines TRBV7-8 with TRBJ2-7; 8 bases align to TRBD1. CDR1 SGHVS and CDR2 FQNEAQ come from the germline V gene. The CDR3 consists of 15 residues. The V gene end was trimmed by 5 bases and the J gene end by 1 base; junction bases not matched to a gene: 7. The CDR3 loop is CASSVPGQESYEQYF. The DNA for the CDR3 is TGTGCCAGCAGCGTACCGGGACAGGAGTCCTACGAGCAGTACTTC.

This chain links TRBV5-1 with TRBJ2-5, with unresolved D. The CDR3 totals 12 residues. The ends were cut back, 1 base at V and 11 bases at J, with 12 bases in the middle. Germline-derived CDR1 and CDR2 are SGHRS and YFSETQ. CDR3 coding DNA: TGCGCCAGCAGCTTGAAGCTCACTGAGCAGTACTTC. It encodes CASSLKLTEQYF.

This clonotype has a handful of counts. The rearrangement links TRBV4-1 to TRBJ2-5; no definite D call. From germline, CDR1 is MGHRA and CDR2 YSYEKL. Between the trimmed V and J ends, which lost 0 bases and 4 bases, there was a span of 9 bases. The CDR3 runs 14 residues. The CDR3 region is CASSQEPLIETQYF. Written as DNA, the CDR3 is TGCGCCAGCAGCCAAGAACCCCTGATAGAGACCCAGTACTTC.

In its sample, this clonotype was seen many times. The chain combines TRBV20-1 with TRBJ2-1, with TRBD2 matching over 8 bases. J lost 4 bases, V lost 2 bases, and 10 bases had no gene match. The germline V gene has CDR1 DFQATT and CDR2 SNEGSKA (reference sequence). CDR3 size: 16 residues. Written as DNA, the CDR3 is TGCAGTGCTAGAAGGGCGGCGGAGCGGGAGTACAATGAGCAGTTCTTC. Translation: CSARRAAEREYNEQFF.

This clonotype was detected a few times. The rearrangement links TRBV5-1 to TRBJ2-4, with 8 positions matching TRBD1. Germline V CDR1 and CDR2: SGHRS, YFSETQ. CDR3 size: 15 residues. Trimming removed 5 bases from V and 3 bases from J; junction bases left unmatched: 7. CDR3 bases: TGCGCCAGCAGGAATGGACAGGGTGGCAAAAACATTCAGTACTTC. This gives the protein CASRNGQGGKNIQYF.

In its sample, this clonotype was seen a few times. The genes are TRBV7-6 and TRBJ1-2; TRBD1 agrees at 7 bases. The ends lost 1 base at V and 4 bases at J; junction bases unmatched: 6. The CDR3 length is 15 residues. Germline CDR1 reads SGHVS; CDR2 reads FNYEAQ. The DNA of the CDR3 is TGTGCCAGCAGCTTAGAGTCCGGGACAGCCTATGGCTACACCTTC. This gives the protein CASSLESGTAYGYTF.

As concerns this clonotype: A read error may explain this, as a much larger clone is one base away. V gene TRBV28 combines with J gene TRBJ1-4; 9 bases match TRBD1. The CDR3 is 16 residues long. Germline CDR1 and CDR2: MDHEN and SYDVKM. The CDR3 region is CAGSLRYRGRHEKLFF. The CDR3 nucleotides read TGTGCCGGCAGTTTAAGATACAGGGGGCGCCATGAAAAACTGTTTTTT.

This clonotype was counted a few times. The genes are TRBV28 and TRBJ2-3; D is perhaps TRBD1 or TRBD2 (6 bases each). Germline assignment: CDR1 MDHEN and CDR2 SYDVKM. CDR3 length: 14 residues. The CDR3 here is CVAGGPSSTDTQYF. CDR3 coding DNA: TGTGTGGCCGGGGGCCCCTCTAGCACAGATACGCAGTATTTT.

Turning to this clonotype: A much larger clone is a single base away; this may be a read error. The V and J genes are TRBV10-3 and TRBJ2-5, with 14 positions matching TRBD2. The CDR3 runs 13 residues. V was pared by 11 bases and J by 11 bases, with 10 bases of the junction left unmatched. Germline V gives CDR1 ENHRY, CDR2 SYGVKD. CDR3 region: CALGLAGGGEQYF. CDR3 sequence (DNA): TGTGCCTTAGGACTAGCGGGAGGAGGTGAGCAGTACTTC.

This clonotype was picked up a small number of times. At one end, the junction sequence differs from germline, possibly due to a read error. V and J are TRBV12-3 or TRBV12-4 and TRBJ1-5, with D possibly being TRBD1 (5 bases). This CDR3 comprises 14 residues. The CDR3 is CASQRGGSSQPQHF. The DNA of the CDR3 is TGTGCCAGCCAACGGGGGGGAAGCAGTCAGCCCCAGCATTTT.

This clonotype was seen only a few times. The chain uses TRBV20-1 and TRBJ2-7; 10 positions match TRBD2. Trimming removed 7 bases from V and 4 bases from J; junction bases left unmatched: 7. Germline-derived CDR1 and CDR2 are DFQATT and SNEGSKA (reference sequence). CDR3 length equals 13 residues. CDR3 DNA sequence: TGCAGTGTTCTAGCGGGAGTAAAGTACGAGCAGTACTTC. It specifies CSVLAGVKYEQYF.

The CDR3 protein is CASSDPRGWGETQYF. CDR3 nucleotide sequence: TGTGCCAGCAGTGACCCGCGGGGCTGGGGAGAGACCCAGTACTTC. The rearrangement joins TRBV6-2 or TRBV6-3 to TRBJ2-5; possible D gene TRBD2, 6 bases. This CDR3 is built from 15 residues. The V gene lost 5 bases and the J gene lost 4 bases, with 17 bases spanning the gap. From germline, CDR1 is MNHEY and CDR2 SVGEGT.

This clonotype was counted only a few times. The chain joins TRBV10-3 to TRBJ2-3; TRBD2 might be the D (7 bases). V lost 10 bases and J lost 2, with 16 bases in between. The germline V gene has CDR1 ENHRY and CDR2 SYGVKD. This CDR3 is built from 14 residues. This CDR3 reads CATKGGGPTDTQYF. CDR3 nucleotide sequence: TGTGCCACTAAAGGGGGGGGACCCACAGATACGCAGTATTTT.

The chain combines TRBV10-3 with TRBJ2-7; 11 bases are a match to TRBD1. Germline V gene data show CDR1 as ENHRY and CDR2 as SYGVKD. V lost 6 bases, J lost 4 bases, and 5 bases stayed unmatched. This CDR3 spans 14 amino acids. CDR3: CAIRGGDRGYEQYF. As DNA, the CDR3 is TGTGCCATCAGGGGGGGGGACAGGGGGTACGAGCAGTACTTC.

This sequence joins TRBV19 and TRBJ2-7; a weak D match, TRBD2 (5 bases). CDR1 and CDR2 (germline): LNHDA, SQIVND (reference sequence). With 3 bases removed from V and 3 bases from J, the gap between germline ends came to 12 bases. The CDR3 consists of 14 residues. The CDR3: CASSIGGYDYEQYF. The DNA of the CDR3 is TGTGCCAGTAGTATTGGAGGATACGACTACGAGCAGTACTTC.

This clonotype appeared a few times. A read error may produce the germline difference seen at one junction end. The chain links TRBV6-5 to TRBJ2-1, with D unresolved. The germline gives CDR1 MNHEY, CDR2 SVGAGI. This CDR3 contains 12 residues. Here the CDR3 DNA reads TGTGCCGGCAGCACTTGGGGATCCCAGCAGTTCTTC. This codes for CAGSTWGSQQFF.

There are a few counts of this clonotype. J is TRBJ1-5 and V is TRBV6-2 or TRBV6-3; 8 nucleotides agree with TRBD1. CDR3 size: 14 residues. V gave up 2 bases and J gave up 7 bases; unmatched junction bases: 4. CDR1 is MNHEY, CDR2 SVGEGT, per germline. CDR3 loop: CASSYRTGGQPQHF. In nucleotides, the CDR3 is TGTGCCAGCAGTTACAGAACAGGGGGGCAGCCCCAGCATTTT.

The sample holds a few counts of this clonotype. The chain employs TRBV28 and TRBJ2-3; perhaps TRBD1 as D (6 bases). Germline V CDR1 and CDR2: MDHEN, SYDVKM. CDR3 size: 16 residues. Trimming cost V 2 bases and J 1 base, with 13 bases left between them. CDR3 in amino acids: CASSLEEYRGTDTQYF. Written as DNA, the CDR3 is TGTGCCAGCAGTTTAGAGGAATACAGGGGCACAGATACGCAGTATTTT.

The chain has TRBV6-5 and TRBJ2-7; 9 bases match TRBD2. The trim removed 3 bases at V and 2 bases at J, leaving 5 bases unmatched. The CDR3 extends over 15 amino acids. Germline-derived CDR1 and CDR2 are MNHEY and SVGAGI. In DNA, the CDR3 is TGTGCCAGCAGTTATCGGGGCGGGAGGGCCTACGAGCAGTACTTC. This gives the protein CASSYRGGRAYEQYF.

The chain recombines TRBV27 with TRBJ2-7; possibly TRBD1 or TRBD2 for D (5 bases each). V lost 5 bases and J lost 4, with 15 bases in between. CDR3 length: 14 amino acids. Germline V gene lookup returns CDR1 MNHEY and CDR2 SMNVEV (reference sequence). The CDR3 nucleotides read TGTGCCAGCAGTCCCACTAGGGGCGGTTACGAGCAGTACTTC. Its translation: CASSPTRGGYEQYF.

This clonotype showed up just a few times. The V call is TRBV12-3 or TRBV12-4, the J call TRBJ2-7; TRBD2 might be the D (6 bases). V lost 5 bases and J 2 bases, leaving 16 bases between the germline ends. The length of the CDR3 is 15 residues. This chain's CDR3 is CASSASLANPYEQYF. The CDR3, as DNA: TGTGCCAGCAGTGCGTCTCTAGCGAACCCCTACGAGCAGTACTTC.

This clonotype was detected a few times. The rearrangement uses TRBV5-1 and TRBJ2-1, with 9 bases matching TRBD2. The V gene end was trimmed by 0 bases and the J gene end by 0 bases; junction bases not matched to a gene: 10. The V gene's germline CDR1 is SGHRS and CDR2 YFSETQ. The length of the CDR3 is 19 residues. The DNA for the CDR3 is TGCGCCAGCAGCTTGGGTGGTAGCCTAGCGGGGCCCTCCTACAATGAGCAGTTCTTC. This codes for CASSLGGSLAGPSYNEQFF.